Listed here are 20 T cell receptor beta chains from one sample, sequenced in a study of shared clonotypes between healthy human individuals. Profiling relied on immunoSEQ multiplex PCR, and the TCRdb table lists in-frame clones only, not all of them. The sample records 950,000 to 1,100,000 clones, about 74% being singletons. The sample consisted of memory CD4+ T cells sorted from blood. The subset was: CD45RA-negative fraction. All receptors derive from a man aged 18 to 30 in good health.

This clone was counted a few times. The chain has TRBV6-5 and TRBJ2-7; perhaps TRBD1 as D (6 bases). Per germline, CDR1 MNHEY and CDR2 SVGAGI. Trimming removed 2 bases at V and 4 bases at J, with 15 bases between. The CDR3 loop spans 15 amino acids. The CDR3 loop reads CASSYGRTDPYEQYF. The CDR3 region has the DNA TGTGCCAGCAGTTACGGGCGGACAGATCCTTACGAGCAGTACTTC.

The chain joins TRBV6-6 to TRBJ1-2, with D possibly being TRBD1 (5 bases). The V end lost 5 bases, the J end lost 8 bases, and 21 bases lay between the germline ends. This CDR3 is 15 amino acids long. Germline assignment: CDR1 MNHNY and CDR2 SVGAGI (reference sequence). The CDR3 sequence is CASSGSGTVYGGYTF. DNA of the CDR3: TGTGCCAGCAGTGGCTCCGGGACGGTCTATGGAGGCTACACCTTC.

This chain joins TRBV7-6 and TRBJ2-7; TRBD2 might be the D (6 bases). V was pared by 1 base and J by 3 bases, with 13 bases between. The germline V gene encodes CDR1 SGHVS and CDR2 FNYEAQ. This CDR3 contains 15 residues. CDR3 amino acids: CASSLEDKEGYEQYF. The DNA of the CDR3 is TGTGCCAGCAGCTTAGAGGACAAGGAGGGCTACGAGCAGTACTTC.

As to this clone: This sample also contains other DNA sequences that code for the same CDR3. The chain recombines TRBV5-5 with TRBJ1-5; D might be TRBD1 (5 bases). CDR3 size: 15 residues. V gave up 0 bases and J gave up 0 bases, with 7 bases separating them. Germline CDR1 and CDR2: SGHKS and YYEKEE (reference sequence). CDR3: CASSLVGGSNQPQHF. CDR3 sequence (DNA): TGTGCCAGCAGCTTGGTGGGGGGTAGCAATCAGCCCCAGCATTTT.

The DNA of the CDR3 is TGTGCCAGCTCACCTTCTTCAGCGAAGGGCGATCAGCCCCAGCATTTT. This translates into CASSPSSAKGDQPQHF. The J gene is TRBJ1-5, the V gene TRBV18; no clear D gene. Trimming removed 3 bases at V and 5 bases at J, with 17 bases between. Germline CDR1 KGHSH, CDR2 LQKENI. This CDR3 has 16 residues.

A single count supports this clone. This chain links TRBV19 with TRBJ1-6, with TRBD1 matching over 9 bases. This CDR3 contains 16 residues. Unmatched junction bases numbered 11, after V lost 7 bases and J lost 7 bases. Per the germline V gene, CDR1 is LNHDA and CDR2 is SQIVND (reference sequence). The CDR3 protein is CASTSGTGITNSPLHF. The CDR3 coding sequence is TGTGCCAGTACCTCCGGGACAGGGATTACCAATTCACCCCTCCACTTT.

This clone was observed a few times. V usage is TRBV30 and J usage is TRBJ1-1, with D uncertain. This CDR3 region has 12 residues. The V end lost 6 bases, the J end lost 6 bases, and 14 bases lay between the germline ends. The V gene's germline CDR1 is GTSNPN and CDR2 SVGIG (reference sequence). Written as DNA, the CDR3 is TGTGCCTGCTCGAATAACTCAGCTGAAGCTTTCTTT. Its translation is CACSNNSAEAFF.

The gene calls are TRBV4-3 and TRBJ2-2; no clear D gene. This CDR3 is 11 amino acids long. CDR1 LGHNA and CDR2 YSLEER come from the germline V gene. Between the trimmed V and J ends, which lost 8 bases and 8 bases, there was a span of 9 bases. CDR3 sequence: CASGSDGELFF. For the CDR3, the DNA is TGCGCCAGCGGTTCGGATGGGGAGCTGTTTTTT.

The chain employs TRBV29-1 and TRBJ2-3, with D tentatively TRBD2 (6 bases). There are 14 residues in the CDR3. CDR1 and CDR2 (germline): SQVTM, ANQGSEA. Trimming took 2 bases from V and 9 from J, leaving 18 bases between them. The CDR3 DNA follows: TGCAGCGTTGAAAATAACATAGGGACTGGGACGCAGTATTTT. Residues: CSVENNIGTGTQYF.

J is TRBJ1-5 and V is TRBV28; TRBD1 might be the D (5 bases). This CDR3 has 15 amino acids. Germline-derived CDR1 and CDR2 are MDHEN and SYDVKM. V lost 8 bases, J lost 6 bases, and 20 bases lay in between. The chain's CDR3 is CASANLGTFGQPQHF. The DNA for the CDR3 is TGTGCCAGCGCAAATCTAGGGACGTTTGGTCAGCCCCAGCATTTT.

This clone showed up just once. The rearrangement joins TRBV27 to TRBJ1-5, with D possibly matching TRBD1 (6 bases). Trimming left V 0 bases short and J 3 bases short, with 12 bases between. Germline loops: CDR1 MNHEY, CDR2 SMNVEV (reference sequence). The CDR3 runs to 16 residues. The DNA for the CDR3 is TGTGCCAGCAGTTTATCGCCTACAGGGACCAATCAGCCCCAGCATTTT. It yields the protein CASSLSPTGTNQPQHF.

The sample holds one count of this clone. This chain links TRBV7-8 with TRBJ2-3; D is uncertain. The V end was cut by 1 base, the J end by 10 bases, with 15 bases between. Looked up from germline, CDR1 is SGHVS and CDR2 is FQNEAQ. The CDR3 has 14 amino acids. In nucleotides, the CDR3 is TGTGCCAGCAGCTTAGAAGGTCTCCGTGGGCCGCAGTATTTT. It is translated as CASSLEGLRGPQYF.

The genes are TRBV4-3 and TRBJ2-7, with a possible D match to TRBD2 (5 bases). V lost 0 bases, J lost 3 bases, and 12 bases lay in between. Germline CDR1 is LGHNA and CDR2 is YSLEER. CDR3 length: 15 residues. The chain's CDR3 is CASSQEWESRYEQYF. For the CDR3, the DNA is TGCGCCAGCAGCCAAGAGTGGGAGTCGCGCTACGAGCAGTACTTC.

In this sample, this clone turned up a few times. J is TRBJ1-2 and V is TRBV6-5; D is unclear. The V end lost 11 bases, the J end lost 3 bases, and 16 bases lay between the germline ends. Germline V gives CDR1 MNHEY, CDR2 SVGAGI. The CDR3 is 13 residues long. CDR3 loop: CAARGPGDYGYTF. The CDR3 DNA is TGTGCCGCTCGAGGCCCCGGAGACTATGGCTACACCTTC.

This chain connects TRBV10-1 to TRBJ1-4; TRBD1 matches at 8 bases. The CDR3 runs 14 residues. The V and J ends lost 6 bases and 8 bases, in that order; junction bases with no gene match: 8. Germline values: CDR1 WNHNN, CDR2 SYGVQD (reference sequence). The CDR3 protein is CASSDRTGREKLFF. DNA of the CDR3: TGCGCCAGCAGCGATCGGACAGGGCGAGAAAAACTGTTTTTT.

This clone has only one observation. CDR3: CASSPMGQGATDEQFF. CDR3 coding DNA: TGTGCCAGCTCACCAATGGGACAGGGGGCGACGGATGAGCAGTTCTTC. This sequence joins TRBV18 and TRBJ2-1, with 12 positions matching TRBD1. Trimming took 2 bases from V and 8 from J; bases not matched to a gene: 7. CDR3 length: 16 amino acids. The germline V gene encodes CDR1 KGHSH and CDR2 LQKENI.

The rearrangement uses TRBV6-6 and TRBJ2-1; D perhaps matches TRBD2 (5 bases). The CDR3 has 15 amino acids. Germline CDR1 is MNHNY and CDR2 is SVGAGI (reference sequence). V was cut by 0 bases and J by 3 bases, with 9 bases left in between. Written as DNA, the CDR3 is TGTGCCAGCAGTTACTCCGGGGATATCTACAATGAGCAGTTCTTC. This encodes CASSYSGDIYNEQFF.

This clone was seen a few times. The CDR3 DNA reads TGTGCCAGCAGTTTTTTTACTAGCACAGATACGCAGTATTTT. It encodes CASSFFTSTDTQYF. The chain recombines TRBV6-5 with TRBJ2-3; D unresolved. The germline gives CDR1 MNHEY, CDR2 SVGAGI. CDR3 length equals 14 residues. Trimming shortened V by 4 bases and J by 0 bases, and 8 bases separated the two germline ends.

The CDR3 DNA follows: TGTGCCTGGAGTGTAAGGGGGGTAGTCCCCAATGAGCAGTTCTTC. This codes for CAWSVRGVVPNEQFF. The chain links TRBV30 to TRBJ2-1; D is tentatively TRBD1 or TRBD2 (6 bases each). Germline loops: CDR1 GTSNPN, CDR2 SVGIG (reference sequence). V gave up 0 bases and J gave up 6 bases, with 15 bases separating them. The CDR3 covers 15 residues.

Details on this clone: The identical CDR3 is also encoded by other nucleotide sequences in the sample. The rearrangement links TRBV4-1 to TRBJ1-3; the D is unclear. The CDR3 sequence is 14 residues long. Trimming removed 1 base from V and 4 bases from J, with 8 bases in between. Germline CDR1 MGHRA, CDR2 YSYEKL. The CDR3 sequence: CASSQVPGGNTIYF. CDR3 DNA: TGCGCCAGCAGCCAAGTCCCGGGAGGAAACACCATATATTTT.